Listed below are T cell receptor beta chains from one sample, sequenced in a study of radiation and T cells in renal cell carcinoma. Data came from immunoSEQ multiplex PCR; TCRdb stores just in-frame clones and leaves some out. Among about 61,000 clones listed, 78% were seen once. The material sequenced was blood, taken from a patient whose treatment included radiotherapy and nephrectomy. The origin of the receptors is a man aged 55 to 69 with renal cell carcinoma. CDR3s include the opening cysteine and the closing phenylalanine or tryptophan. A D gene is named only where the DNA matches it firmly. Clone sizes are given selectively: once, few, many, or a class where the clone is expanded.

clone size,D gene,V gene,J gene,CDR3 DNA,CDR3 protein
.,TRBD1,TRBV9,TRBJ1-6,TGTGCCAGCAGCCTAACGACAGGGGATAATTCACCCCTCCACTTT,CASSLTTGDNSPLHF
.,.,TRBV7-9,TRBJ1-1,TGTGCCAGCAGCCCCCGAGGGTCTCTGTTTGGGTACACTGAAGCTTTCTTT,CASSPRGSLFGYTEAFF
.,.,TRBV15,TRBJ1-5,TGTGCCACCAGCACATTGGGAGGTCAGCCCCAGCATTTT,CATSTLGGQPQHF
.,.,TRBV28,TRBJ2-2,TGTCTAACTCGTCCGGATTACACCGGGGAGCTGTTTTTT,CLTRPDYTGELFF
.,.,TRBV19,TRBJ2-5,TGTGCCAGTAGTATCTCTGGGAGAGAGACCCAGTACTTC,CASSISGRETQYF
.,TRBD2,TRBV10-1,TRBJ2-3,TGCGCCAGCAGTGAGGGGCTAGCGGGGACCAGAGATACGCAGTATTTT,CASSEGLAGTRDTQYF
.,TRBD2,TRBV27,TRBJ2-1,TGTGCCAGCAGTTTTTGGACTAGCGGGAGGGTCGAGCAGTTCTTC,CASSFWTSGRVEQFF
.,.,TRBV18,TRBJ1-2,TGTGCCAGCTCACTTAGAGAAGGGAGCGGCTACACCTTC,CASSLREGSGYTF
.,.,TRBV14,TRBJ1-4,TGTGCCAGCAGCCAGCCGGGACGCGGACTGTTTTTT,CASSQPGRGLFF
.,TRBD1,TRBV11-2,TRBJ1-1,TGTGCCAGCGAACCGAACAGGGGGCTAGACACTGAAGCTTTCTTT,CASEPNRGLDTEAFF
.,.,TRBV12-5,TRBJ2-3,TGTGCTAGTAGGCCAGGGGGGGCCCTAGTCGATAGCACAGATACGCAGTATTTT,CASRPGGALVDSTDTQYF
.,TRBD2,TRBV6-5,TRBJ2-5,TGTGCCAGCAGTTTGTGGGGGGGAGGTTCAGAGACCCAGTACTTC,CASSLWGGGSETQYF
.,TRBD1,TRBV7-8,TRBJ1-5,TGTGCCAGCAGGACAGGGGGCGGCAATCAGCCCCAGCATTTT,CASRTGGGNQPQHF
few,TRBD2,TRBV7-9,TRBJ2-7,TGTGCCAGCAGCTTAGGGGGACTAAGGGCCTACGAGCAGTACTTC,CASSLGGLRAYEQYF